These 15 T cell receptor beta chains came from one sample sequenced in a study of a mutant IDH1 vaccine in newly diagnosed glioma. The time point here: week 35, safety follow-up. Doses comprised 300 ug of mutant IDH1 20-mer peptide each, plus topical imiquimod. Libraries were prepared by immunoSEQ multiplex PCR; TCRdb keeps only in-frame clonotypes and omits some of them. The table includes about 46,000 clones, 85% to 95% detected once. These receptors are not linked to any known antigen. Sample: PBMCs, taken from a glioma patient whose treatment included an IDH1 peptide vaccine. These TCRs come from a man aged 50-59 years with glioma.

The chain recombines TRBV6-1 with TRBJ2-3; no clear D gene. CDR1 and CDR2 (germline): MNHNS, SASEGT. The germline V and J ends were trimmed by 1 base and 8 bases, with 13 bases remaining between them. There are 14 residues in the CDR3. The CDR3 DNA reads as TGTGCCAGCAGTGAAGTCAACCGTTTCGGTACGCAGTATTTT. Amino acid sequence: CASSEVNRFGTQYF.

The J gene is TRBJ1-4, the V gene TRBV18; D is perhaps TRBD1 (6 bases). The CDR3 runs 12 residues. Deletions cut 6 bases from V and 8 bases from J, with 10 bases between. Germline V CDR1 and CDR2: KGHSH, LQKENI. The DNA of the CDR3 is TGTGCCAGCTCTAGGACAGAAGAAAAACTGTTTTTT. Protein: CASSRTEEKLFF.

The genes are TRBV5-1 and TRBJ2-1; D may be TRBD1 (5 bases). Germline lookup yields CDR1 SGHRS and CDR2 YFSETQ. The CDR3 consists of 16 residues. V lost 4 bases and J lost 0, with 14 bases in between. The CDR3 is CASSLEWGNSYNEQFF. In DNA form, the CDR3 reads TGCGCCAGCAGCCTCGAGTGGGGCAACTCCTACAATGAGCAGTTCTTC.

CDR3 coding DNA: TGTGCCAGCAGTTTATCGGAAGGACAATACTATGGCTACACCTTC. It yields the protein CASSLSEGQYYGYTF. The rearrangement uses TRBV27 and TRBJ1-2; a possible D gene is TRBD1 (5 bases). V was clipped by 0 bases and J by 3 bases, with 11 bases between them. From germline, CDR1 is MNHEY and CDR2 SMNVEV (reference sequence). The CDR3 loop spans 15 amino acids.

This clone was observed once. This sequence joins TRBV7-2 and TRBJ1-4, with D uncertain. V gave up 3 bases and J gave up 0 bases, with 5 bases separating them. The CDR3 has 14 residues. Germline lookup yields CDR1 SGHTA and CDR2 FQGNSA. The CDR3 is CASSFRATNEKLFF. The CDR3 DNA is TGTGCCAGCAGCTTTCGGGCAACTAATGAAAAACTGTTTTTT. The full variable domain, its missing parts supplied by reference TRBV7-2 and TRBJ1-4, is GAGVSQSPSNKVTEKGKDVELRCDPISGHTALYWYRQSLGQGLEFLIYFQGNSAPDKSGLPSDRFSAERTGGSVSTLTIQRTQQEDSAVYLCASSFRATNEKLFFGSGTQLSVL.

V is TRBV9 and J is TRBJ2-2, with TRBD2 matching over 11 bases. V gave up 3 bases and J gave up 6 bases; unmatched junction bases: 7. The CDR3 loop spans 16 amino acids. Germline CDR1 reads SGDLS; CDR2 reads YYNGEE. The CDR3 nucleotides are TGTGCCAGCAGCGCCCATCTAGCGGGAGGATCCGGGGAGCTGTTTTTT. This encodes CASSAHLAGGSGELFF.

This CDR3 is CASSIVSHTWDGYTF. CDR3 nucleotides: TGTGCCAGTAGTATAGTCAGTCATACCTGGGATGGCTACACCTTC. V and J are TRBV19 and TRBJ1-2; D is undetermined. Germline CDR1 is LNHDA and CDR2 is SQIVND (reference sequence). Trimming removed 1 base at V and 6 bases at J, with 15 bases between. There are 15 residues in the CDR3.

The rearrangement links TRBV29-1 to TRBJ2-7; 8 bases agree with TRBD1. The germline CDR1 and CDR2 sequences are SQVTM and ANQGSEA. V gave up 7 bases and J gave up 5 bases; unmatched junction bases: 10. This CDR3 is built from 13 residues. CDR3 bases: TGCAGCGCTGTACAGGGGGGAGGCAACGAGCAGTACTTC. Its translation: CSAVQGGGNEQYF.

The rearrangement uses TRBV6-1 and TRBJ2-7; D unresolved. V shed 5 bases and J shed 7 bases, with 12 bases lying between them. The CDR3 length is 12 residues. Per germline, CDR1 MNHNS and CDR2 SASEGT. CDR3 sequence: CASSKIPREQYF. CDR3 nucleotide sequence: TGTGCCAGCAGTAAAATACCAAGGGAGCAGTACTTC.

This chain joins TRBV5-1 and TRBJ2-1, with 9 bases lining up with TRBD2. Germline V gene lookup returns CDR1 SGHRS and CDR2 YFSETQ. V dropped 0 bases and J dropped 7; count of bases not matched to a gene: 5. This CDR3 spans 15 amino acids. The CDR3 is CASSLGLAGKNEQFF. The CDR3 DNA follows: TGCGCCAGCAGCTTGGGGCTAGCGGGGAAGAATGAGCAGTTCTTC. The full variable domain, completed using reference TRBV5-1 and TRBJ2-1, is KAGVTQTPRYLIKTRGQQVTLSCSPISGHRSVSWYQQTPGQGLQFLFEYFSETQRNKGNFPGRFSGRQFSNSRSEMNVSTLELGDSALYLCASSLGLAGKNEQFFGPGTRLTVL.

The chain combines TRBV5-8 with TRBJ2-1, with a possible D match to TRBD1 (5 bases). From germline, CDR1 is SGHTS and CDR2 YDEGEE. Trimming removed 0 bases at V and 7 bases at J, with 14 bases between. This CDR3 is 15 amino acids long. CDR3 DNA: TGTGCCAGCAGCTTGGAAGCCAGCTACAGGAATGAGCAGTTCTTC. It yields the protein CASSLEASYRNEQFF.

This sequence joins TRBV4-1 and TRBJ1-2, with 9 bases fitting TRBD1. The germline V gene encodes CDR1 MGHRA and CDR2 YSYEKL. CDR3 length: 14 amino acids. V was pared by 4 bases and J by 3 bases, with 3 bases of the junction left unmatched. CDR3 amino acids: CASSLGQGDYGYTF. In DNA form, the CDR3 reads TGCGCCAGCAGCCTGGGACAGGGCGACTATGGCTACACCTTC.

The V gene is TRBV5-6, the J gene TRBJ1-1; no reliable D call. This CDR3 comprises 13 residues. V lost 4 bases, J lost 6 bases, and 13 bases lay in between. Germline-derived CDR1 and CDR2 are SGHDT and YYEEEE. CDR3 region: CASSPLLGPEAFF. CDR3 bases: TGTGCCAGCAGCCCTCTACTGGGTCCTGAAGCTTTCTTT.

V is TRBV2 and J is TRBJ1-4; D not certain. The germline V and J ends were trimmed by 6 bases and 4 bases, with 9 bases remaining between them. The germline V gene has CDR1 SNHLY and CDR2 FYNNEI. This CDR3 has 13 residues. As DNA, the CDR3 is TGTGCCAGCAGAGGAGAAAATAATGAAAAACTGTTTTTT. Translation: CASRGENNEKLFF.

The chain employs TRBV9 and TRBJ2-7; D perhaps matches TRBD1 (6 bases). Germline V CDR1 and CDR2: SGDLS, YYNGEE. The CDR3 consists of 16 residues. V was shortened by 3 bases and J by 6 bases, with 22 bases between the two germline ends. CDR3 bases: TGTGCCAGCAGCGGCGGATGGGATACAGGGCTGCGCGAGCAGTACTTC. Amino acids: CASSGGWDTGLREQYF.